Below are 15 T cell receptor beta chains sequenced from a single sample in a study of cytomegalovirus exposure and HLA in healthy donors. The PCR made use of 60 Vbeta and 13 Jbeta primers. Data came from immunoSEQ multiplex PCR; TCRdb stores just in-frame clones and leaves some out. This table holds some 110,000 clones, approximately 66% found once. The sequencing input was PBMCs. The origin of the receptors is a woman aged 40 to 50 in good health and CMV-seropositive.

There are a few counts of this clone. V and J are TRBV18 and TRBJ2-2; 7 bases align to TRBD2. Trimming took 3 bases from V and 6 from J; bases not matched to a gene: 7. The CDR3 totals 15 residues. Germline CDR1 is KGHSH and CDR2 is LQKENI. Here the CDR3 reads CASSPNERGAGELFF. In nucleotides, the CDR3 is TGTGCCAGCTCACCTAACGAGCGGGGAGCCGGGGAGCTGTTTTTT. Combining the CDR3 with reference TRBV18 and TRBJ2-2 gives the whole variable domain NAGVMQNPRHLVRRRGQEARLRCSPMKGHSHVYWYRQLPEEGLKFMVYLQKENIIDESGMPKERFSAEFPKEGPSILRIQQVVRGDSAAYFCASSPNERGAGELFFGEGSRLTVL.

The chain is built from TRBV19 and TRBJ2-1; the D gene is possibly TRBD2 (5 bases). This CDR3 contains 13 residues. Germline loops: CDR1 LNHDA, CDR2 SQIVND (reference sequence). Trimming cost V 11 bases and J 0 bases, with 11 bases left between them. The CDR3 DNA follows: TGTGCCGTATGGGAGCCCTCCTACAATGAGCAGTTCTTC. This encodes CAVWEPSYNEQFF. Based on the CDR3 plus reference TRBV19 and TRBJ2-1, the full variable domain is DGGITQSPKYLFRKEGQNVTLSCEQNLNHDAMYWYRQDPGQGLRLIYYSQIVNDFQKGDIAEGYSVSREKKESFPLTVTSAQKNPTAFYLCAVWEPSYNEQFFGPGTRLTVL.

Turning to this clone: The junction shows a germline mismatch at one end, possibly a read error. This sequence joins TRBV11-3 and TRBJ1-1; weak D call: TRBD1 (6 bases). This CDR3 has 14 residues. Germline V gene data show CDR1 as SGHNT and CDR2 as YENEEA. The CDR3 DNA is TGTGCCAGCAGCTGGGGACACGTGAACCCTGAAGCTTTCTTT. It translates to CASSWGHVNPEAFF.

This chain joins TRBV30 and TRBJ1-1; D call uncertain. The CDR3 covers 11 residues. Germline CDR1 GTSNPN, CDR2 SVGIG (reference sequence). V dropped 3 bases and J dropped 8 bases, with 10 bases sitting between them. CDR3 DNA: TGTGCCTGGAGCCCCGACAACGAAGCTTTCTTT. Its protein is CAWSPDNEAFF.

The chain carries TRBV11-3 and TRBJ1-5; D gene ambiguous. Germline assignment: CDR1 SGHNT and CDR2 YENEEA. This CDR3 region has 13 residues. Trimming removed 1 base from V and 6 bases from J, with 7 bases in between. The CDR3 DNA reads TGTGCCAGCAGCTTAGGTCCGAGTCAGCCCCAGCATTTT. It encodes CASSLGPSQPQHF.

The V call is TRBV19, the J call TRBJ1-1, with D perhaps TRBD1 (5 bases). This CDR3 spans 12 amino acids. From germline, CDR1 is LNHDA and CDR2 SQIVND (reference sequence). V was trimmed by 3 bases and J by 9 bases, leaving 11 bases between them. CDR3 region: CASSIMSGKAFF. DNA for the CDR3: TGTGCCAGTAGTATTATGTCAGGGAAAGCTTTCTTT.

The chain carries TRBV10-1 and TRBJ1-1; possible D gene TRBD1, 5 bases. Per germline, CDR1 WNHNN and CDR2 SYGVQD (reference sequence). The CDR3 is 16 amino acids. The V and J ends lost 5 bases and 1 base respectively, with 17 bases between them. CDR3 in amino acids: CASSLDGGKKNTEAFF. The CDR3, as DNA: TGCGCCAGCAGTTTGGATGGGGGGAAGAAGAACACTGAAGCTTTCTTT.

The gene calls are TRBV7-6 and TRBJ2-7; 8 bases are a match to TRBD2. The junction had 1 base not matched to a gene; V was cut back by 1 base and J by 2 bases. Germline CDR1 and CDR2: SGHVS and FNYEAQ. This CDR3 comprises 14 residues. CDR3 residues: CASSLVGLAYEQYF. The CDR3 DNA reads TGTGCCAGCAGCTTAGTGGGACTAGCCTACGAGCAGTACTTC.

This clone was seen more than once but under ten times. The rearrangement links TRBV5-5 to TRBJ2-7; no clear D gene. Trimming pared 4 bases from V and 1 base from J, leaving 9 bases between. This CDR3 contains 13 residues. In germline, CDR1 is SGHKS, CDR2 YYEKEE (reference sequence). The CDR3: CASSLTESYEQYF. CDR3 sequence (DNA): TGTGCCAGCAGCCTGACTGAGTCCTACGAGCAGTACTTC.

The CDR3, as DNA: TGTGCCAGCAGCTTAAGGGGGGGAGAGACAGGGGACTATGGCTACACCTTC. As protein: CASSLRGGETGDYGYTF. The chain couples TRBV7-9 to TRBJ1-2; 8 bases line up with TRBD1. V lost 2 bases to trimming and J lost 3 bases; unmatched junction nucleotides: 11. The germline V gene encodes CDR1 SEHNR and CDR2 FQNEAQ (reference sequence). CDR3 length: 17 amino acids.

This clone was found a few times. The genes are TRBV6-1 and TRBJ2-1, with D perhaps TRBD2 (6 bases). Germline V lookup: CDR1 MNHNS, CDR2 SASEGT. This CDR3 is 15 amino acids long. Between the trimmed V and J ends, which lost 5 bases and 0 bases, there was a span of 11 bases. The CDR3 protein is CASSPGGSSYNEQFF. CDR3 coding DNA: TGTGCCAGCAGTCCCGGGGGTAGCTCCTACAATGAGCAGTTCTTC.

The J gene is TRBJ1-1, the V gene TRBV9, with D uncertain. Germline V gene data show CDR1 as SGDLS and CDR2 as YYNGEE. Trimming shortened V by 3 bases and J by 1 base, and 7 bases separated the two germline ends. The CDR3 totals 13 residues. The chain's CDR3 is CASSGHQNTEAFF. DNA for the CDR3: TGTGCCAGCAGCGGACACCAGAACACTGAAGCTTTCTTT.

The chain is built from TRBV19 and TRBJ1-1; 7 nucleotides line up with TRBD1. Trimming took 5 bases from V and 4 from J; bases not matched to a gene: 7. The germline V gene encodes CDR1 LNHDA and CDR2 SQIVND (reference sequence). The CDR3 is 14 amino acids. The CDR3 DNA sequence: TGTGCCAGTAGTTTTCAGGCAGGGGGCACTGAAGCTTTCTTT. It translates to CASSFQAGGTEAFF. Full variable domain (outside the CDR3, taken from reference TRBV19 and TRBJ1-1): DGGITQSPKYLFRKEGQNVTLSCEQNLNHDAMYWYRQDPGQGLRLIYYSQIVNDFQKGDIAEGYSVSREKKESFPLTVTSAQKNPTAFYLCASSFQAGGTEAFFGQGTRLTVV.

This clone was seen a few times. The chain joins TRBV5-1 to TRBJ2-7, with TRBD1 matching 8 bases. V dropped 1 base and J dropped 6; count of bases not matched to a gene: 6. CDR3 length equals 14 residues. The germline V gene has CDR1 SGHRS and CDR2 YFSETQ. CDR3: CASSLRTGTGEQYF. CDR3 nucleotides: TGCGCCAGCAGCTTGCGGACAGGGACCGGCGAGCAGTACTTC.

Here the CDR3 DNA reads TGCGCCAGCAGCAAGACAGATAACACTGAAGCTTTCTTT. It yields the protein CASSKTDNTEAFF. The chain joins TRBV5-1 to TRBJ1-1, with D possibly matching TRBD1 (5 bases). Germline V lookup: CDR1 SGHRS, CDR2 YFSETQ. V lost 4 bases, J lost 2 bases, and 9 bases lay in between. The CDR3 extends over 13 amino acids.